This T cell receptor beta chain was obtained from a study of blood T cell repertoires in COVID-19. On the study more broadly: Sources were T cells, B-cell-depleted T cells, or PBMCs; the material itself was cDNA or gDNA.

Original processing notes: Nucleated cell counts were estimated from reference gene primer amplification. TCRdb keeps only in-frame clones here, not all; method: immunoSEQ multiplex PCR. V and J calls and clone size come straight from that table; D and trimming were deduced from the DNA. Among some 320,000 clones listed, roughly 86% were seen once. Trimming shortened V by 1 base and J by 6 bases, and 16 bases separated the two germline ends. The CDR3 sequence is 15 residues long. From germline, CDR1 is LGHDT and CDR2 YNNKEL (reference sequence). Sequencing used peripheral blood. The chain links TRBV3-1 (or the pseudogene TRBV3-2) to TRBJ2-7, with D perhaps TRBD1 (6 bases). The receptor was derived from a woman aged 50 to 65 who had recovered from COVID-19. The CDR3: CASSQGGRNHREQYF. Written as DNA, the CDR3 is TGTGCCAGCAGCCAAGGGGGGCGGAACCACCGCGAGCAGTACTTC.